This TCR beta chain came from a study of identical twins. Study results and limitations: Partial confounding of zero-insertion analyses by invariant MAIT and iNKT cells was possible.

Concerning this clonotype: Its antigen is not identified.

Germline-derived CDR1 and CDR2 are LGHDT and YNNKEL (reference sequence). Between the trimmed V and J ends, which lost 0 bases and 1 base, there was a span of 6 bases. The CDR3 sequence is 14 residues long. Template switching added a universal primer site, and cDNA bore unique molecular identifiers. MiXCR, run by TCRdb on the 5' RACE reads, gives a single entry per CDR3 protein. Of about 730,000 distinct CDR3 sequences listed, less than 25% were seen once; the top ten hold 4% to 4.5%. This sample also belongs to another study, concerning T cells expressing NK-cell markers.

Sequencing input: PBMCs. The rearrangement uses TRBV3-1 and TRBJ2-5, with D hard to call. This TCR came from a woman between 18 and 29 years old in good health. The CDR3 spells CASSQEPSQETQYF. CDR3 in DNA: TGTGCCAGCAGCCAAGAACCTAGCCAAGAGACCCAGTACTTC.